The next 8 T cell receptor beta chains were all read from a single sample in a study of early T cells in non-severe SARS-CoV-2 infection. TCRdb redid the calling of the 5' RACE reads with MiXCR, one entry per CDR3 protein. The sample carries about 46,000 distinct CDR3 sequences, less than 10% recorded once. Sequencing used whole blood, obtained at baseline. The receptors were gathered from an adult who was a healthcare worker with PCR-confirmed SARS-CoV-2 infection or an uninfected control (not recorded which).

The CDR3 is CASSLGGATEAFF. The CDR3 bases are TGTGCCAGCAGCTTAGGGGGGGCCACTGAAGCTTTCTTT. This chain links TRBV7-2 with TRBJ1-1; maybe TRBD1 (6 bases). Germline values: CDR1 SGHTA, CDR2 FQGNSA. V shed 1 base and J shed 4 bases, with 7 bases lying between them. CDR3 length: 13 amino acids.

This clonotype was counted a few times. The V call is TRBV10-1, the J call TRBJ1-1; D not resolved. The CDR3 extends over 14 amino acids. Germline values: CDR1 WNHNN, CDR2 SYGVQD (reference sequence). V lost 3 bases to trimming and J lost 4 bases, with 12 bases between them. CDR3 nucleotides: TGCGCCAGCAGTGAAACAACAGCGATCACTGAAGCTTTCTTT. It encodes CASSETTAITEAFF.

This clonotype was seen only a few times. The V gene is TRBV2, the J gene TRBJ2-1; D might be TRBD1 or TRBD2, each matching 5 bases. Germline values: CDR1 SNHLY, CDR2 FYNNEI. This CDR3 has 14 residues. V dropped 4 bases and J dropped 0 bases, with 7 bases sitting between them. The CDR3 loop is CASSGGGSYNEQFF. Written as DNA, the CDR3 is TGTGCCAGCAGTGGTGGGGGCTCCTACAATGAGCAGTTCTTC. The full variable domain, completed using reference TRBV2 and TRBJ2-1, is EPEVTQTPSHQVTQMGQEVILRCVPISNHLYFYWYRQILGQKVEFLVSFYNNEISEKSEIFDDQFSVERPDGSNFTLKIRSTKLEDSAMYFCASSGGGSYNEQFFGPGTRLTVL.

Ten or more counts support this clonotype. The V gene is TRBV29-1, the J gene TRBJ1-1, with D uncertain. V lost 0 bases and J 7 bases, leaving 9 bases between the germline ends. CDR3 size: 12 residues. In germline, CDR1 is SQVTM, CDR2 ANQGSEA. In nucleotides, the CDR3 is TGCAGCGTTGAAGAGGGTAGGCGTGAAGCTTTCTTT. Translated, it gives CSVEEGRREAFF.

This rearrangement joins TRBV5-1 to TRBJ1-1; D gene unclear. The CDR3 is 14 residues long. The V end was cut by 0 bases, the J end by 11 bases, with 17 bases between. The V gene's germline CDR1 is SGHRS and CDR2 YFSETQ. Here the CDR3 reads CASSLESGRDDAFF. In nucleotides, the CDR3 is TGCGCCAGCAGCTTGGAATCGGGTCGGGATGATGCTTTCTTT.

This clonotype has just a few counts. The V gene is TRBV19, the J gene TRBJ1-2; 8 nucleotides agree with TRBD1. The germline V gene encodes CDR1 LNHDA and CDR2 SQIVND (reference sequence). The V and J ends lost 3 bases and 6 bases, in that order; junction bases with no gene match: 6. The CDR3 is 14 residues long. CDR3 region: CASSIPRQGNGYTF. The DNA for the CDR3 is TGTGCCAGTAGTATTCCGCGACAGGGGAATGGCTACACCTTC.

This clonotype was observed a handful of times. The gene calls are TRBV29-1 and TRBJ1-1; perhaps TRBD1 as D (6 bases). Germline V gene lookup returns CDR1 SQVTM and CDR2 ANQGSEA. This CDR3 region has 13 residues. Deletions cut 6 bases from V and 0 bases from J, with 11 bases between. CDR3 nucleotides: TGCAGCGTCAACAGGGCTCTGAACACTGAAGCTTTCTTT. Translation gives CSVNRALNTEAFF.

This clonotype was seen more than once but under ten times. V usage is TRBV7-2 and J usage is TRBJ1-2; D gene uncertain. CDR3 length: 15 residues. Germline lookup yields CDR1 SGHTA and CDR2 FQGNSA. Trimming cost V 1 base and J 8 bases, with 17 bases left between them. CDR3 amino acids: CASSLGSTAQRGYTF. The CDR3 DNA reads as TGTGCCAGCAGCTTAGGGAGCACAGCCCAGCGAGGCTACACCTTC.